The 30 T cell receptor beta chains presented below share a single source sample, sequenced in a study of response to subunit inactivated influenza vaccine. MiXCR, run by TCRdb on the RT-PCR reads, gives a single entry per CDR3 protein. Among just over 300,000 distinct CDR3 sequences listed, about a fifth were seen once. Source: PBMCs from blood, taken less than 22 months after vaccination. All receptors come from a man aged 50 to 69 who received an inactivated influenza vaccine.

The chain uses TRBV7-9 and TRBJ1-6; D is undetermined. Per germline, CDR1 SEHNR and CDR2 FQNEAQ (reference sequence). The CDR3 is made up of 13 amino acids. Trimming removed 3 bases at V and 8 bases at J, with 8 bases between. CDR3 DNA sequence: TGTGCCAGCAGCTTGTTGTCAGATTCACCCCTCCACTTT. Amino acids: CASSLLSDSPLHF.

This chain connects TRBV5-8 to TRBJ2-3; 8 bases map to TRBD1. The junction had 9 bases not matched to a gene; V was cut back by 2 bases and J by 1 base. CDR3 size: 17 residues. The germline V gene encodes CDR1 SGHTS and CDR2 YDEGEE. CDR3 sequence reads: CASSFGGQGARTDTQYF. In DNA form, the CDR3 reads TGTGCCAGCAGCTTTGGGGGTCAGGGGGCCCGCACAGATACGCAGTATTTT.

This clonotype came up a few times. The chain carries TRBV4-3 and TRBJ2-3; maybe TRBD1 (6 bases). CDR3 length equals 15 residues. Trimming took 5 bases from V and 2 from J, leaving 14 bases between them. From germline, CDR1 is LGHNA and CDR2 YSLEER. CDR3 residues: CASSSHRVPTDTQYF. DNA of the CDR3: TGCGCCAGCAGCTCTCACAGGGTCCCCACAGATACGCAGTATTTT.

This clonotype was counted only a few times. The CDR3 end shows no conserved phenylalanine or tryptophan, and so a read error is likely. Because the CDR3's place on the DNA is in doubt, the DNA is left out and the CDR3 is given as listed by TCRdb. J is TRBJ1-2 and V is TRBV3-1; no DNA check was done on the table's D call, TRBD1. CDR1 is LGHDT and CDR2 is YNNKEL in the germline V gene (reference sequence). 8 amino acids form the CDR3, both terminal residues included. CDR3: CASSHGRP.

This clonotype was seen only a few times. The J gene is TRBJ2-1, the V gene TRBV10-3, with 9 positions matching TRBD2. The V and J ends lost 6 bases and 5 bases, in that order; junction bases with no gene match: 2. The V gene's germline CDR1 is ENHRY and CDR2 SYGVKD. This CDR3 spans 13 amino acids. The CDR3 DNA sequence: TGTGCCATCAGGACTAGCGGTAACAATGAGCAGTTCTTC. As protein: CAIRTSGNNEQFF.

The rearrangement joins TRBV5-1 to TRBJ1-1, with a weak D call TRBD1 (6 bases). The CDR3 consists of 15 residues. Trimming left V 4 bases short and J 1 base short, with 14 bases between. CDR1 SGHRS and CDR2 YFSETQ come from the germline V gene. CDR3 in DNA: TGCGCCAGCAGCCCATATCCGACAGGGAACACTGAAGCTTTCTTT. Its translation is CASSPYPTGNTEAFF.

This clonotype was seen a few times. This chain connects TRBV10-2 to TRBJ2-7, with D unclear. CDR1 is WSHSY, CDR2 SAAADI, per germline. Deletions cut 4 bases from V and 4 bases from J, with 8 bases between. The CDR3 has 12 amino acids. CDR3 loop: CASSGSLYEQYF. In DNA form, the CDR3 reads TGCGCCAGCAGTGGGAGCCTTTACGAGCAGTACTTC.

The chain recombines TRBV2 with TRBJ2-1, with unresolved D. The CDR3 sequence is 12 residues long. Trimming shortened V by 8 bases and J by 9 bases, and 14 bases separated the two germline ends. CDR1 and CDR2 from the germline V gene are SNHLY and FYNNEI. DNA for the CDR3: TGTGCCAGCGCCCCAGGTATCGGTGAGCAGTTCTTC. Protein: CASAPGIGEQFF.

In this sample, this clonotype turned up once. V usage is TRBV27 and J usage is TRBJ2-5, with 11 bases that match TRBD1. CDR1 MNHEY and CDR2 SMNVEV come from the germline V gene (reference sequence). The junction had 2 bases not matched to a gene; V was cut back by 6 bases and J by 2 bases. CDR3 size: 14 residues. CDR3 region: CASRGQGGQETQYF. The CDR3 DNA reads TGTGCCAGCAGGGGACAGGGGGGACAAGAGACCCAGTACTTC.

This clonotype has just a few counts. The chain links TRBV12-3 or TRBV12-4 to TRBJ1-2; 9 bases are a match to TRBD1. This CDR3 comprises 17 residues. The V gene end was trimmed by 1 base and the J gene end by 3 bases; junction bases not matched to a gene: 9. Here the CDR3 DNA reads TGTGCCAGCAGTTTAGGTGGACCCGGGACAGGGCACTATGGCTACACCTTC. Residues: CASSLGGPGTGHYGYTF.

At least ten counts were recorded for this clonotype. This chain connects TRBV5-5 to TRBJ1-1; 8 bases are a match to TRBD1. The CDR3 covers 17 residues. Trimming cost V 2 bases and J 7 bases; bases outside gene matches: 16. CDR1 is SGHKS and CDR2 is YYEKEE in the germline V gene (reference sequence). In nucleotides, the CDR3 is TGTGCCAGCAGCTTAACTCCCGTCGAGACAGGGGTTATTGAAGCTTTCTTT. It specifies CASSLTPVETGVIEAFF.

This chain joins TRBV20-1 and TRBJ2-7, with D perhaps matching TRBD1 or TRBD2 (5 bases each). This CDR3 has 11 amino acids. The ends were cut back, 5 bases at V and 3 bases at J, with 8 bases in the middle. Germline CDR1 DFQATT, CDR2 SNEGSKA (reference sequence). The CDR3 loop reads CSAGDGYEQYF. DNA of the CDR3: TGCAGTGCTGGGGACGGCTACGAGCAGTACTTC.

This clonotype was detected only a few times. This rearrangement joins TRBV5-1 to TRBJ2-7; 7 bases are a match to TRBD1. The V segment lost 4 bases and the J segment 0 bases; nucleotides outside the gene matches: 7. The CDR3 loop spans 15 amino acids. Germline CDR1 reads SGHRS; CDR2 reads YFSETQ. The CDR3 loop is CASSLGGTDSYEQYF. CDR3 nucleotide sequence: TGCGCCAGCAGCCTTGGTGGGACAGACTCCTACGAGCAGTACTTC.

For this clonotype: Just one base apart from a much larger clone, this may be a read error. The gene calls are TRBV12-3 or TRBV12-4 and TRBJ1-1; D might be TRBD1 (5 bases). V was pared by 5 bases and J by 12 bases, with 19 bases between. The CDR3 spans 13 residues. CDR3 amino acids: CASSPGPKGVSFF. The CDR3 DNA sequence: TGTGCCAGCAGTCCGGGACCAAAAGGGGTATCTTTCTTT.

The sample holds many counts of this clonotype. The V gene is TRBV2, the J gene TRBJ2-1; 12 bases agree with TRBD1. CDR1 and CDR2 (germline): SNHLY, FYNNEI. Trimming at V came to 7 bases and at J to 9 bases, leaving 10 bases not matched to a gene. The CDR3 runs to 15 residues. CDR3 in amino acids: CASITGTGGLVEQFF. Here the CDR3 DNA reads TGTGCCAGCATTACCGGGACAGGGGGCCTGGTTGAGCAGTTCTTC.

This clonotype has only a few counts. The chain employs TRBV11-2 and TRBJ2-1, with 16 positions matching TRBD2. This CDR3 region has 18 residues. From germline, CDR1 is SGHAT and CDR2 FQNNGV. With 5 bases clipped from V and 5 bases from J, the junction kept 9 bases outside the gene matches. The CDR3, as DNA: TGTGCCAGCAGCCAATCCGGGACTAGCGGGGGGGCCCACAATGAGCAGTTCTTC. Its translation: CASSQSGTSGGAHNEQFF. The whole variable domain, filled in from reference TRBV11-2 and TRBJ2-1, reads EAGVAQSPRYKIIEKRQSVAFWCNPISGHATLYWYQQILGQGPKLLIQFQNNGVVDDSQLPKDRFSAERLKGVDSTLKIQPAKLEDSAVYLCASSQSGTSGGAHNEQFFGPGTRLTVL.

The rearrangement links TRBV24-1 to TRBJ2-3, with 8 nucleotides matching TRBD2. Per the germline V gene, CDR1 is KGHDR and CDR2 is SFDVKD. V lost 5 bases and J lost 3; bases outside the gene matches: 3. This CDR3 has 14 residues. CDR3 protein: CATSAASGTDTQYF. CDR3 nucleotides: TGTGCCACCAGTGCGGCTAGCGGGACAGATACGCAGTATTTT.

The gene calls are TRBV6-2 or TRBV6-3 and TRBJ2-7, with a weak D call TRBD1 (6 bases). V was clipped by 4 bases and J by 12 bases, with 13 bases between them. The CDR3 spans 11 residues. Germline V CDR1 and CDR2: MNHEY, SVGEGT. In nucleotides, the CDR3 is TGTGCCAGCAGTTTAACAGGGAAGCCGTACTTC. Translating gives CASSLTGKPYF.

This sequence joins TRBV25-1 and TRBJ2-1, with TRBD1 matching 9 bases. V lost 10 bases and J lost 1; bases outside the gene matches: 2. The length of the CDR3 is 13 residues. CDR1 and CDR2 (germline): MGHDK, SYGVNS. As DNA, the CDR3 is TGTGCCACCGGACAGGGGTCCTACAATGAGCAGTTCTTC. It codes for CATGQGSYNEQFF.

This clonotype was seen at least ten times. V usage is TRBV29-1 and J usage is TRBJ2-5, with D unresolved. V was clipped by 1 base and J by 5 bases, with 11 bases between them. The CDR3 is 13 residues long. The V gene's germline CDR1 is SQVTM and CDR2 ANQGSEA. The DNA for the CDR3 is TGCAGCGTTGAAGGGCACCCCGGGGAGACCCAGTACTTC. Its protein is CSVEGHPGETQYF.

This clonotype was seen more than once but under ten times. This chain links TRBV20-1 with TRBJ2-3, with D possibly being TRBD1 (6 bases). Germline V gives CDR1 DFQATT, CDR2 SNEGSKA (reference sequence). The V gene lost 5 bases and the J gene lost 0 bases, with 12 bases spanning the gap. The CDR3 is made up of 14 amino acids. CDR3 sequence: CSAPGTPSTDTQYF. DNA of the CDR3: TGCAGTGCTCCCGGGACACCTAGCACAGATACGCAGTATTTT.

This clonotype was recorded many times. The rearrangement links TRBV5-1 to TRBJ1-6, with TRBD1 matching over 9 bases. CDR1 and CDR2 (germline): SGHRS, YFSETQ. Trimming at V came to 3 bases and at J to 8 bases, leaving 3 bases not matched to a gene. This CDR3 contains 14 residues. CDR3 residues: CASSSRDRDSPLHF. The CDR3 DNA reads TGCGCCAGCAGCTCGCGGGACAGGGATTCACCCCTCCACTTT.

This clonotype was picked up a small number of times. This chain uses TRBV5-5 with TRBJ2-3, with D tentatively TRBD1 or TRBD2 (5 bases each). The V gene lost 0 bases and the J gene lost 6 bases, with 14 bases spanning the gap. Germline assignment: CDR1 SGHKS and CDR2 YYEKEE (reference sequence). The CDR3 contains 15 residues. CDR3 in DNA: TGTGCCAGCAGCTTGGATGGGGGTGGGGTGGATACGCAGTATTTT. Protein: CASSLDGGGVDTQYF.

This chain links TRBV7-2 with TRBJ1-5; 9 nucleotides line up with TRBD1. Trimming removed 3 bases from V and 7 bases from J; junction bases left unmatched: 10. CDR1 is SGHTA and CDR2 is FQGNSA in the germline V gene. The CDR3 contains 16 residues. CDR3 sequence (DNA): TGTGCCAGCAGCTTTTTTCCGGGACAGGGCGGCCAGCCCCAGCATTTT. It is translated as CASSFFPGQGGQPQHF.

The J gene is TRBJ2-1, the V gene TRBV29-1; TRBD2 matches at 8 bases. Germline V lookup: CDR1 SQVTM, CDR2 ANQGSEA. The CDR3 extends over 14 amino acids. V lost 3 bases, J lost 6 bases, and 7 bases stayed unmatched. The CDR3 sequence: CSVDFNRGGNEQFF. For the CDR3, the DNA is TGCAGCGTTGACTTTAATCGGGGGGGCAATGAGCAGTTCTTC.

This clonotype was observed a handful of times. In nucleotides, the CDR3 is TGTGCCAGCAGCCGACAGTCATATGGCTACACCTTC. Translating gives CASSRQSYGYTF. The V gene is TRBV14, the J gene TRBJ1-2; the D gene is possibly TRBD1 (5 bases). V was shortened by 4 bases and J by 5 bases, with 8 bases between the two germline ends. CDR1 and CDR2 from the germline V gene are SGHDN and FVKESK. The CDR3 contains 12 residues.

This clonotype was seen more than once but under ten times. The V call is TRBV11-2, the J call TRBJ1-5; the D is unclear. V was pared by 1 base and J by 0 bases, with 19 bases between. This CDR3 comprises 19 residues. In germline, CDR1 is SGHAT, CDR2 FQNNGV. In nucleotides, the CDR3 is TGTGCCAGCAGCTTAGGTTGTCTGGGCTTGTCAGTTAGCAATCAGCCCCAGCATTTT. Its translation: CASSLGCLGLSVSNQPQHF.

This rearrangement joins TRBV2 to TRBJ1-3; D is undetermined. V was pared by 3 bases and J by 0 bases, with 6 bases between. Germline V gene data show CDR1 as SNHLY and CDR2 as FYNNEI. CDR3 size: 14 residues. The DNA of the CDR3 is TGTGCCAGCAGTGATTGGCGCTCTGGAAACACCATATATTTT. Encoded protein: CASSDWRSGNTIYF.

The genes are TRBV13 and TRBJ2-7, with 7 bases that match TRBD2. The junction had 15 bases not matched to a gene; V was cut back by 1 base and J by 6 bases. Germline assignment: CDR1 PRHDT and CDR2 FYEKMQ (reference sequence). There are 17 residues in the CDR3. DNA of the CDR3: TGTGCCAGCAGCTTAGAAAGCAGCGGGAAGAGACGGATCGAGCAGTACTTC. It codes for CASSLESSGKRRIEQYF.

This clonotype appeared a few times. The V call is TRBV7-9, the J call TRBJ2-7; 9 bases agree with TRBD1. V lost 0 bases, J lost 6 bases, and 6 bases stayed unmatched. CDR3 length equals 15 residues. Germline V gene data show CDR1 as SEHNR and CDR2 as FQNEAQ (reference sequence). The CDR3 protein is CASSLAPGQGFEQYF. CDR3 DNA: TGTGCCAGCAGCTTAGCGCCAGGACAGGGGTTCGAGCAGTACTTC.